The 6 T cell receptor beta chains given below trace back to one sample, sequenced in a study of CD8 T cells in Susac syndrome. An amount of RNA that ranged from roughly 0.5 to 1 ug was reverse transcribed with random hexamers. In TCRdb, the immunoSEQ multiplex PCR reads were re-called with MiXCR into one record per CDR3 protein. The sample lists 120,000 or so distinct CDR3 sequences; roughly 94% were seen once. The sequenced sample was CD4+ T cells from PBMCs. Every receptor here comes from a human donor with multiple sclerosis.

This rearrangement joins TRBV19 to TRBJ1-1, with 11 bases that match TRBD1. The CDR3 consists of 15 residues. Germline V gives CDR1 LNHDA, CDR2 SQIVND (reference sequence). V dropped 5 bases and J dropped 6; count of bases not matched to a gene: 8. The chain's CDR3 is CASSPRTGGEAEAFF. CDR3 DNA: TGTGCCAGTAGTCCCCGGACAGGGGGCGAGGCTGAAGCTTTCTTT.

V and J are TRBV6-1 and TRBJ1-3; 8 bases match TRBD1. J gave up 3 bases and V 6 bases, and 16 bases lay outside the gene matches. This CDR3 comprises 18 residues. Per the germline V gene, CDR1 is MNHNS and CDR2 is SASEGT. CDR3 bases: TGTGCCAGCAGCCTGGCCAGGGCCTCGACAGGGGTTGGAAACACCATATATTTT. Protein: CASSLARASTGVGNTIYF.

CDR3 DNA sequence: TGTGCCAGCAGTCCACTACAGGGGGAGGCACATAACTATGGCTACACCTTC. This gives the protein CASSPLQGEAHNYGYTF. The chain has TRBV27 and TRBJ1-2; TRBD1 aligns across 8 bases. The germline CDR1 and CDR2 sequences are MNHEY and SMNVEV (reference sequence). CDR3 size: 17 residues. The V gene end was trimmed by 5 bases and the J gene end by 1 base; junction bases not matched to a gene: 12.

Here the CDR3 reads CASTDLGGGYTF. The CDR3 bases are TGTGCCAGCACCGACCTTGGTGGTGGCTACACCTTC. The V gene is TRBV6-5, the J gene TRBJ1-2; no reliable D call. The CDR3 runs 12 residues. Trimming took 7 bases from V and 7 from J, leaving 13 bases between them. In germline, CDR1 is MNHEY, CDR2 SVGAGI.

The rearrangement links TRBV7-9 to TRBJ1-4, with TRBD1 identical over 9 bases. CDR1 and CDR2 from the germline V gene are SEHNR and FQNEAQ (reference sequence). The CDR3 length is 14 residues. The V segment lost 6 bases and the J segment 7 bases; nucleotides outside the gene matches: 6. The CDR3 reads CASSSGTGFEKLFF. CDR3 DNA: TGTGCCAGCAGTTCCGGGACAGGGTTTGAAAAACTGTTTTTT.

This chain joins TRBV15 and TRBJ2-7; a weak D match, TRBD2 (6 bases). From germline, CDR1 is LNHNV and CDR2 YYDKDF (reference sequence). The CDR3 consists of 15 residues. V lost 0 bases to trimming and J lost 0 bases, with 9 bases between them. The CDR3 sequence: CATSRDRERSYEQYF. The CDR3 region has the DNA TGTGCCACCAGCAGAGATCGGGAGCGCTCCTACGAGCAGTACTTC.